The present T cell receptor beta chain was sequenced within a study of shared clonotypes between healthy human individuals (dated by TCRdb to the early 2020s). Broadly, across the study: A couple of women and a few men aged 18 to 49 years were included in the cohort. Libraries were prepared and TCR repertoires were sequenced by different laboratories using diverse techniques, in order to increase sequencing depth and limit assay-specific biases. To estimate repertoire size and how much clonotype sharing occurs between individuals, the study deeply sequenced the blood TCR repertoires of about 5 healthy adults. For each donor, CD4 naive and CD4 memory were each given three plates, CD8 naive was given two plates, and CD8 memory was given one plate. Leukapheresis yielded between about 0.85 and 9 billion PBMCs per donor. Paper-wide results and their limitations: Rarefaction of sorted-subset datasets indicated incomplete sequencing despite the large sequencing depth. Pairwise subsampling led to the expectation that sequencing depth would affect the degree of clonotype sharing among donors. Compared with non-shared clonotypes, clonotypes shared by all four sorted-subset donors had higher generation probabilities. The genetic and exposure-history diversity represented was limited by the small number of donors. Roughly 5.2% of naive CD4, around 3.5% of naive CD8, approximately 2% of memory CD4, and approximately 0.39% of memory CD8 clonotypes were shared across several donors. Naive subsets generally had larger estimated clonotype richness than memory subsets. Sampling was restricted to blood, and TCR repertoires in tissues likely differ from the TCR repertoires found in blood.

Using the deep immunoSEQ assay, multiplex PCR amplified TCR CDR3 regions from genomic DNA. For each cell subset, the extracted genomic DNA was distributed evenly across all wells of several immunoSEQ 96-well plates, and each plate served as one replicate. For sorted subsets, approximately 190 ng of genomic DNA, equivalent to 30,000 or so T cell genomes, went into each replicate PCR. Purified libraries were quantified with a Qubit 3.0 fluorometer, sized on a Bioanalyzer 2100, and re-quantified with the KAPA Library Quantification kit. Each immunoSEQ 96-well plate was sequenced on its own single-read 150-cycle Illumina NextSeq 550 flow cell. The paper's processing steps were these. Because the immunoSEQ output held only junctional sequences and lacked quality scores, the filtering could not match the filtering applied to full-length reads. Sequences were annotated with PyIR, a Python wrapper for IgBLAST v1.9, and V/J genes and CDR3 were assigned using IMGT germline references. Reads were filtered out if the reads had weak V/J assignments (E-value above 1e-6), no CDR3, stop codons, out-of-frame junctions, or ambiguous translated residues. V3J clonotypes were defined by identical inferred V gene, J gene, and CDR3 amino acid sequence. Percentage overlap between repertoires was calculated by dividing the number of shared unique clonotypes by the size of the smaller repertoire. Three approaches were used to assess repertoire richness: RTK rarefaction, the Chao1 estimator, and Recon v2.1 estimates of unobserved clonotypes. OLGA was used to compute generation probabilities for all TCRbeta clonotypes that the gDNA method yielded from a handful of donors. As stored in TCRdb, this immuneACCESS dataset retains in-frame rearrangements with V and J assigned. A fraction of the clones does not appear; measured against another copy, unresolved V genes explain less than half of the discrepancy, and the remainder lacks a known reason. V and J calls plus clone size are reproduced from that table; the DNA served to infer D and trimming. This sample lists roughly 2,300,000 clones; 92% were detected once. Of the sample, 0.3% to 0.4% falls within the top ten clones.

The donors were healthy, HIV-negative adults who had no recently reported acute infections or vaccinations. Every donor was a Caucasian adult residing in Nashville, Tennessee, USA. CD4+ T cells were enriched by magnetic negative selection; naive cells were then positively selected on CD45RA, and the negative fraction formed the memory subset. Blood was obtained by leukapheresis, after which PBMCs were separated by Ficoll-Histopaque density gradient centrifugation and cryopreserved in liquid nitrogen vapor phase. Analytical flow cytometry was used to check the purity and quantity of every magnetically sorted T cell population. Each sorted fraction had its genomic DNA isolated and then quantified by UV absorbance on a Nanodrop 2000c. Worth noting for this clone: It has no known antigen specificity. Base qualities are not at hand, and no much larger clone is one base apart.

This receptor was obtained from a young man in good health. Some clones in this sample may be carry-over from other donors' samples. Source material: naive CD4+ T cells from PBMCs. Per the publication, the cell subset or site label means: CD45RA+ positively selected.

The encoded CDR3 is CASSPTGITYEQYF. The nucleotides are TGTGCCAGCAGCCCGACAGGGATAACCTACGAGCAGTACTTC. The chain is made from TRBV2 and TRBJ2-7, and 7 bases in between align with TRBD1. The germline V gene provides CDR1 SNHLY and CDR2 FYNNEI. For this chain, trimming is 6 bases at the V end and 2 bases at the J end, and the number of junction bases without a gene match is 7. Measured from the cysteine to the phenylalanine, the CDR3 is 14 residues long. The entry retains the CDR3 DNA only, 42 bases that are in frame from base 1.